The 22 T cell receptor beta chains given below trace back to one sample, sequenced in a study of technical replicates of blood from several donors. Measured with immunoSEQ multiplex PCR; TCRdb has only the in-frame clones, and not every one. Among around 57,000 clones listed, almost 97% were seen once. Sequencing was carried out using T cells isolated from PBMCs. These receptors were taken from a human donor in good health.

This clone was recorded once. The chain is built from TRBV30 and TRBJ2-3; TRBD2 matches 7 bases. J gave up 6 bases and V 0 bases, and 9 bases lay outside the gene matches. Per the germline V gene, CDR1 is GTSNPN and CDR2 is SVGIG (reference sequence). This CDR3 has 15 residues. CDR3 nucleotides: TGTGCCTGGAGTGTAGGCCTAGCGGCTGAGGATACGCAGTATTTT. Protein sequence: CAWSVGLAAEDTQYF.

This clone is a singleton in its sample. The chain has TRBV10-2 and TRBJ2-7, with TRBD2 as a possible D gene (6 bases). The V end lost 7 bases, the J end lost 2 bases, and 9 bases lay between the germline ends. The CDR3 sequence is 12 residues long. From germline, CDR1 is WSHSY and CDR2 SAAADI. The CDR3 here is CASTEGAYEQYF. CDR3 DNA: TGCGCCAGCACGGAGGGAGCCTACGAGCAGTACTTC.

This chain uses TRBV9 with TRBJ1-1; D perhaps matches TRBD1 (6 bases). The CDR3 covers 13 residues. Germline V gene sequence: CDR1 SGDLS, CDR2 YYNGEE. V lost 1 base, J lost 3 bases, and 7 bases lay in between. In DNA form, the CDR3 reads TGTGCCAGCAGCGTAACAGGGCACACTGAAGCTTTCTTT. Translation: CASSVTGHTEAFF.

The rearrangement uses TRBV11-2 and TRBJ2-7; D is possibly TRBD2 (6 bases). The CDR3 is 16 residues long. The V end lost 4 bases, the J end lost 3 bases, and 19 bases lay between the germline ends. Germline loops: CDR1 SGHAT, CDR2 FQNNGV. The CDR3 loop reads CASSSLSGSGIYEQYF. Here the CDR3 DNA reads TGTGCCAGCAGCTCCTTGTCCGGTAGCGGTATCTACGAGCAGTACTTC.

The chain carries TRBV18 and TRBJ2-3, with TRBD2 matching over 7 bases. The CDR3 is 14 residues long. CDR1 KGHSH and CDR2 LQKENI come from the germline V gene. The ends lost 3 bases at V and 3 bases at J; junction bases unmatched: 3. CDR3 bases: TGTGCCAGCTCACCTTCAGCGGGGACAGATACGCAGTATTTT. This translates into CASSPSAGTDTQYF.

The J gene is TRBJ1-4, the V gene TRBV5-4; 11 bases line up with TRBD1. CDR1 and CDR2 from the germline V gene are SGHNT and YYREEE (reference sequence). V trimming: 4 bases; J trimming: 7 bases; junction bases outside the gene matches: 3. The CDR3 is made up of 14 amino acids. In nucleotides, the CDR3 is TGTGCCAGCAGCGACGGACAGGGGGCTGAAAAACTGTTTTTT. It translates to CASSDGQGAEKLFF.

V gene TRBV30 combines with J gene TRBJ2-4; 12 nucleotides agree with TRBD2. This CDR3 contains 18 residues. Per the germline V gene, CDR1 is GTSNPN and CDR2 is SVGIG (reference sequence). V shed 2 bases, J shed 1 base, and the junction held 9 bases outside the gene matches. The CDR3 protein is CAWSLGLAGGPAKNIQYF. The CDR3 nucleotides are TGTGCCTGGAGTCTGGGGCTAGCGGGGGGGCCGGCCAAAAACATTCAGTACTTC.

The V gene is TRBV6-5, the J gene TRBJ1-1; maybe TRBD1 (6 bases). The CDR3 totals 14 residues. Germline CDR1 is MNHEY and CDR2 is SVGAGI. Trimming left V 6 bases short and J 1 base short, with 12 bases between. Here the CDR3 DNA reads TGTGCCAGCAGGACTTCACAGGGGAACACTGAAGCTTTCTTT. Translation: CASRTSQGNTEAFF.

The chain links TRBV29-1 to TRBJ2-7, with 10 nucleotides matching TRBD2. Germline V gene lookup returns CDR1 SQVTM and CDR2 ANQGSEA. The trim removed 3 bases at V and 2 bases at J, leaving 4 bases unmatched. This CDR3 is 14 amino acids long. The CDR3 spells CSVEPTSGTYEQYF. The CDR3 DNA follows: TGCAGCGTTGAGCCCACTAGCGGGACCTACGAGCAGTACTTC.

The rearrangement joins TRBV18 to TRBJ2-7; 7 bases line up with TRBD1. CDR1 is KGHSH and CDR2 is LQKENI in the germline V gene. The CDR3 sequence is 15 residues long. The V gene end was trimmed by 4 bases and the J gene end by 3 bases; junction bases not matched to a gene: 9. DNA for the CDR3: TGTGCCAGCTCACTAGTAGGGGGCGCGGGCTACGAGCAGTACTTC. It encodes CASSLVGGAGYEQYF. The full variable domain, its missing parts supplied by reference TRBV18 and TRBJ2-7, is NAGVMQNPRHLVRRRGQEARLRCSPMKGHSHVYWYRQLPEEGLKFMVYLQKENIIDESGMPKERFSAEFPKEGPSILRIQQVVRGDSAAYFCASSLVGGAGYEQYFGPGTRLTVT.

This chain connects TRBV30 to TRBJ2-3, with 12 bases fitting TRBD2. V trimming: 5 bases; J trimming: 8 bases; junction bases outside the gene matches: 8. There are 14 residues in the CDR3. CDR1 is GTSNPN and CDR2 is SVGIG in the germline V gene (reference sequence). In DNA, the CDR3 is TGTGCCTGGTCGACTAGCGGGGGCCCCTCTACGCAGTATTTT. It specifies CAWSTSGGPSTQYF.

The chain is built from TRBV15 and TRBJ1-1; D may be TRBD1 (5 bases). Germline CDR1 is LNHNV and CDR2 is YYDKDF (reference sequence). V gave up 3 bases and J gave up 1 base, with 6 bases separating them. The CDR3 contains 13 residues. CDR3 DNA: TGTGCCACCAGCAGTGACAGGAACACTGAAGCTTTCTTT. This sequence encodes CATSSDRNTEAFF.

The CDR3 is CASSGESLRGQYF. The CDR3 DNA follows: TGCGCCAGCAGCGGCGAAAGCTTACGAGGGCAGTACTTC. The V gene is TRBV5-1, the J gene TRBJ2-7, with no clear D. V was pared by 4 bases and J by 9 bases, with 17 bases between. This CDR3 contains 13 residues. Germline assignment: CDR1 SGHRS and CDR2 YFSETQ.

The gene calls are TRBV19 and TRBJ2-3; 10 bases agree with TRBD1. J was trimmed by 5 bases and V by 1 base; bases with no gene match: 0. Germline assignment: CDR1 LNHDA and CDR2 SQIVND (reference sequence). The CDR3 has 14 residues. The CDR3 DNA follows: TGTGCCAGTAGTATAGGGACAGGGGGAGATACGCAGTATTTT. This codes for CASSIGTGGDTQYF. Full variable domain (rest looked up from reference TRBV19 and TRBJ2-3): DGGITQSPKYLFRKEGQNVTLSCEQNLNHDAMYWYRQDPGQGLRLIYYSQIVNDFQKGDIAEGYSVSREKKESFPLTVTSAQKNPTAFYLCASSIGTGGDTQYFGPGTRLTVL.

This chain joins TRBV4-1 and TRBJ2-2; TRBD2 matches 7 bases. Germline trimming cut 1 base from V and 5 bases from J; bases unmatched to any gene: 10. The CDR3 length is 17 residues. From germline, CDR1 is MGHRA and CDR2 YSYEKL. In DNA, the CDR3 is TGCGCCAGCAGCCAAGGGCATGTACTAGCGCCTACCGGGGAGCTGTTTTTT. Residues: CASSQGHVLAPTGELFF.

The chain links TRBV15 to TRBJ1-2; TRBD1 matches 8 bases. CDR3 size: 15 residues. The ends lost 6 bases at V and 5 bases at J; junction bases unmatched: 11. Per germline, CDR1 LNHNV and CDR2 YYDKDF (reference sequence). The CDR3 loop is CATRPGGPGRYGYTF. The CDR3 DNA sequence: TGTGCCACCAGACCAGGGGGCCCCGGGAGATATGGCTACACCTTC.

Note on this clone: The junction does not match germline at one end; this may be a read error. The J gene is TRBJ1-1, the V gene TRBV2; no definite D call. CDR3 length: 13 residues. CDR1 SNHLY and CDR2 FYNNEI come from the germline V gene. The CDR3 DNA sequence: TGTGCCAGCAGTGAAGCGCTAGAGAACATTAATTATTTT. Amino acids: CASSEALENINYF.

This chain connects TRBV5-1 to TRBJ1-4, with D possibly TRBD1 on 5 matching bases. CDR1 and CDR2 from the germline V gene are SGHRS and YFSETQ. This CDR3 has 15 amino acids. Trimming stripped 1 base from V and 5 bases from J, with 12 bases between. For the CDR3, the DNA is TGCGCCAGCAGCTTGTTCGGGGGGACCAATGAAAAACTGTTTTTT. As protein: CASSLFGGTNEKLFF.

V is TRBV29-1 and J is TRBJ1-5; TRBD1 aligns across 12 bases. The CDR3 sequence is 15 residues long. CDR1 and CDR2 from the germline V gene are SQVTM and ANQGSEA. The ends lost 7 bases at V and 7 bases at J; junction bases unmatched: 11. Here the CDR3 reads CSASTGTGGQQPQHF. CDR3 coding DNA: TGCAGCGCATCGACCGGGACAGGGGGCCAACAGCCCCAGCATTTT. The entire variable domain, with the rest obtained from reference TRBV29-1 and TRBJ1-5, is as follows: SAVISQKPSRDICQRGTSLTIQCQVDSQVTMMFWYRQQPGQSLTLIATANQGSEATYESGFVIDKFPISRPNLTFSTLTVSNMSPEDSSIYLCSASTGTGGQQPQHFGDGTRLSIL.

V usage is TRBV5-1 and J usage is TRBJ1-1; 7 bases are shared with TRBD1. Per the germline V gene, CDR1 is SGHRS and CDR2 is YFSETQ. This CDR3 contains 14 residues. The trim removed 3 bases at V and 1 base at J, leaving 3 bases unmatched. CDR3 DNA sequence: TGCGCCAGCAGCTCCCGGACAGGGAACACTGAAGCTTTCTTT. Translating it yields CASSSRTGNTEAFF.

The chain couples TRBV11-2 to TRBJ2-7; no clear D. Per germline, CDR1 SGHAT and CDR2 FQNNGV. V lost 1 base, J lost 7 bases, and 14 bases lay in between. This CDR3 has 14 amino acids. CDR3 sequence (DNA): TGTGCCAGCAGCTTAGTTCTGGCAGGAAGGGAGCAGTACTTC. Encoded protein: CASSLVLAGREQYF.

This chain uses TRBV4-1 with TRBJ2-4, with D unresolved. The germline V and J ends were trimmed by 2 bases and 0 bases, with 14 bases remaining between them. The germline V gene has CDR1 MGHRA and CDR2 YSYEKL. This CDR3 has 17 amino acids. The CDR3 is CASSQPTDGLAKNIQYF. In DNA form, the CDR3 reads TGCGCCAGCAGCCAACCCACAGATGGCCTAGCCAAAAACATTCAGTACTTC.